The 20 T cell receptor beta chains below all came from one sample that was sequenced in a study of CD8+ T cells in alopecia areata. cDNA serving as the sequencing template came from extracted, reverse transcribed RNA. The table came from immunoSEQ multiplex PCR; TCRdb's copy has only in-frame clones and leaves some out. The sample includes roughly 130,000 clones, about 57% seen only once; the top ten take less than 5.5%. Source: CD4+ T cells sorted from blood, taken at week 0. Receptors were obtained from a human donor with alopecia areata.

This clone was seen a single time. The chain's CDR3 is CASSQDIREGYGYTF. DNA of the CDR3: TGTGCCAGCAGCCAAGATATACGCGAAGGCTATGGCTACACCTTC. The chain links TRBV4-2 to TRBJ1-2; D is unresolved. In germline, CDR1 is LGHNA, CDR2 YNFKEQ. The CDR3 consists of 15 residues. V lost 0 bases to trimming and J lost 4 bases, with 12 bases between them.

V usage is TRBV4-1 and J usage is TRBJ1-2; D unclear. There are 15 residues in the CDR3. The V and J ends lost 3 bases and 4 bases respectively, with 15 bases between them. Per germline, CDR1 MGHRA and CDR2 YSYEKL. The CDR3 region is CASSHPATTSYGYTF. The DNA of the CDR3 is TGCGCCAGCAGCCACCCGGCAACAACTTCCTATGGCTACACCTTC.

In this sample, this clone turned up a few times. The chain combines TRBV10-3 with TRBJ2-3, with 11 bases lining up with TRBD1. Looked up from germline, CDR1 is ENHRY and CDR2 is SYGVKD. The V gene end was trimmed by 9 bases and the J gene end by 5 bases; junction bases not matched to a gene: 4. The CDR3 runs 13 residues. CDR3 sequence (DNA): TGTGCCATTACCGGGACAGGGGGAGATACGCAGTATTTT. This encodes CAITGTGGDTQYF.

V is TRBV7-9 and J is TRBJ1-6; D gene ambiguous. The CDR3 contains 13 residues. V was cut by 1 base and J by 5 bases, with 3 bases left in between. Germline CDR1 and CDR2: SEHNR and FQNEAQ (reference sequence). CDR3 region: CASSLGNNSPLHF. In nucleotides, the CDR3 is TGTGCCAGCAGCTTAGGGAATAATTCACCCCTCCACTTT.

This chain joins TRBV10-3 and TRBJ2-3, with 9 bases matching TRBD2. Unmatched junction bases numbered 7, after V lost 2 bases and J lost 4 bases. CDR3 length: 16 amino acids. CDR1 is ENHRY, CDR2 SYGVKD, per germline. CDR3 coding DNA: TGTGCCATCAGTGAGCCCCTTGCGGGAGGGGCAGATACGCAGTATTTT. Protein product: CAISEPLAGGADTQYF.

This clone was seen only once. This chain connects TRBV27 to TRBJ2-5; TRBD2 is a possible D gene (7 bases). Germline loops: CDR1 MNHEY, CDR2 SMNVEV (reference sequence). Trimming removed 8 bases at V and 2 bases at J, with 18 bases between. The CDR3 covers 15 residues. CDR3 in amino acids: CASAVEGGVQETQYF. DNA for the CDR3: TGTGCCAGCGCGGTGGAGGGGGGGGTACAAGAGACCCAGTACTTC.

This sequence joins TRBV14 and TRBJ2-7; 13 bases are shared with TRBD2. The CDR3 is 17 residues long. CDR1 and CDR2 (germline): SGHDN, FVKESK. The V gene end was trimmed by 0 bases and the J gene end by 1 base; junction bases not matched to a gene: 3. The CDR3 is CASSQDRGLAGSYEQYF. DNA of the CDR3: TGTGCCAGCAGCCAAGATAGGGGACTAGCGGGGTCCTACGAGCAGTACTTC.

This CDR3 is CASSQDGRGLIEAFF. CDR3 DNA: TGTGCCAGCAGCCAAGATGGTCGCGGACTGATTGAAGCTTTCTTT. The chain carries TRBV4-2 and TRBJ1-1; no definite D call. The CDR3 is made up of 15 amino acids. V gave up 0 bases and J gave up 7 bases, with 15 bases separating them. Germline CDR1 LGHNA, CDR2 YNFKEQ.

The chain links TRBV6-1 to TRBJ1-1; D ambiguous. Trimming left V 8 bases short and J 3 bases short, with 13 bases between. This CDR3 spans 13 amino acids. CDR1 is MNHNS and CDR2 is SASEGT in the germline V gene. The DNA for the CDR3 is TGTGCCAGCGGGTCGAGCCTAGACACTGAAGCTTTCTTT. Residues: CASGSSLDTEAFF.

This clone was seen ten or more times. The chain has TRBV19 and TRBJ1-2; TRBD1 matches 8 bases. CDR1 and CDR2 from the germline V gene are LNHDA and SQIVND (reference sequence). The CDR3 spans 13 residues. Losses at the gene ends were 6 bases for V and 8 bases for J; bases not matched to a gene: 8. The CDR3 sequence: CASSLDRGGGYTF. DNA for the CDR3: TGTGCCAGTAGCCTTGACAGGGGAGGCGGCTACACCTTC.

The chain recombines TRBV7-2 with TRBJ1-1; a possible D gene is TRBD1 (5 bases). Per the germline V gene, CDR1 is SGHTA and CDR2 is FQGNSA. Trimming removed 2 bases from V and 4 bases from J, with 11 bases in between. CDR3 length equals 14 residues. CDR3 coding DNA: TGTGCCAGCAGCTTACTGCAGGGTGGCACTGAAGCTTTCTTT. Translation gives CASSLLQGGTEAFF.

This chain uses TRBV5-1 with TRBJ2-3, with 8 bases lining up with TRBD2. V lost 4 bases, J lost 1 base, and 2 bases stayed unmatched. This CDR3 spans 14 amino acids. Germline CDR1 and CDR2: SGHRS and YFSETQ. DNA of the CDR3: TGCGCCAGCAGCAACGGGAGGGGCACAGATACGCAGTATTTT. This sequence encodes CASSNGRGTDTQYF.

The chain recombines TRBV15 with TRBJ2-6, with 7 bases aligning to TRBD1. Germline V gene sequence: CDR1 LNHNV, CDR2 YYDKDF (reference sequence). The CDR3 contains 19 residues. V lost 0 bases, J lost 0 bases, and 8 bases stayed unmatched. This CDR3 is CATSRDYQGVASGANVLTF. CDR3 bases: TGTGCCACCAGCAGAGATTATCAGGGGGTAGCCTCTGGGGCCAACGTCCTGACTTTC.

This clone was found a few times. The chain uses TRBV10-3 and TRBJ2-5; the D is unclear. The CDR3 has 12 amino acids. V was clipped by 0 bases and J by 4 bases, with 3 bases between them. The V gene's germline CDR1 is ENHRY and CDR2 SYGVKD. The CDR3: CAISESRETQYF. DNA for the CDR3: TGTGCCATCAGTGAGTCTCGAGAGACCCAGTACTTC.

The chain couples TRBV27 to TRBJ1-1; the D gene is possibly TRBD1 (5 bases). Germline CDR1 reads MNHEY; CDR2 reads SMNVEV (reference sequence). The CDR3 is 14 residues long. Trimming took 7 bases from V and 5 from J, leaving 17 bases between them. The CDR3 DNA follows: TGTGCCAGCACCTTTGAGGGGTGGGAAACTGAAGCTTTCTTT. This gives the protein CASTFEGWETEAFF.

There are a few counts of this clone. CDR3 nucleotides: TGTGCCAGCACCGATGGTCTAGCGGGGGAGAGCTCCTACGAGCAGTACTTC. Its translation: CASTDGLAGESSYEQYF. This rearrangement joins TRBV6-7 to TRBJ2-7, with 10 bases matching TRBD2. TRBV6-7 is filed as an ORF, its function uncertain. V lost 7 bases and J lost 0; bases outside the gene matches: 12. CDR3 length: 17 residues.

This clone was found a few times. The CDR3 reads CSVGQGGDTEAFF. CDR3 coding DNA: TGCAGCGTTGGCCAAGGGGGGGACACTGAAGCTTTCTTT. The chain joins TRBV29-1 to TRBJ1-1; tentative D call: TRBD1 (6 bases). V was pared by 4 bases and J by 3 bases, with 12 bases between. Germline V CDR1 and CDR2: SQVTM, ANQGSEA. CDR3 length equals 13 residues.

This clone was found a few times. The rearrangement joins TRBV27 to TRBJ2-3, with 13 nucleotides matching TRBD2. CDR3 length equals 17 residues. The V gene end was trimmed by 3 bases and the J gene end by 4 bases; junction bases not matched to a gene: 7. From germline, CDR1 is MNHEY and CDR2 SMNVEV (reference sequence). The CDR3 DNA reads TGTGCCAGCAGTTTTTGGGGACTAGCGGGGAGTTCAGATACGCAGTATTTT. This translates into CASSFWGLAGSSDTQYF.

This clone was counted a few times. The CDR3 here is CSVEDLNFSGYTF. In DNA form, the CDR3 reads TGCAGCGTTGAAGATCTTAACTTTTCTGGCTACACCTTC. The chain employs TRBV29-1 and TRBJ1-2; no reliable D call. Between the trimmed V and J ends, which lost 0 bases and 7 bases, there was a span of 12 bases. CDR3 size: 13 residues. Germline lookup yields CDR1 SQVTM and CDR2 ANQGSEA.

The chain employs TRBV2 and TRBJ2-1; 7 nucleotides match TRBD2. Germline lookup yields CDR1 SNHLY and CDR2 FYNNEI. Germline trimming cut 6 bases from V and 3 bases from J; bases unmatched to any gene: 5. The CDR3 consists of 14 residues. This CDR3 reads CASRAGRDYNEQFF. The CDR3 DNA follows: TGTGCCAGCAGAGCGGGACGGGACTACAATGAGCAGTTCTTC.